This is a list of T cell receptor beta chains from one sample in a study of T cells in Graves' hyperthyroidism and ophthalmopathy. Each CDR3 protein is one row after TCRdb ran MiXCR on the multiplex PCR reads. The sample lists roughly 700,000 distinct CDR3 sequences, under 45% occurring once. Material for sequencing was blood. The receptors originated from a woman aged 40-49 years with Graves' hyperthyroidism. Each CDR3 is given with its conserved first and last residue. Each record gives: V gene, J gene, clone size, D gene, CDR3 protein, CDR3 DNA. The D gene is left open where the match is weak. Size tells how often a clone was seen (once, few, many) or the class of an expanded clone, and some rows leave it out.

TRBV7-9	TRBJ1-1	few	TRBD1	CASSLRTDLTGGNTEAFF	TGTGCCAGCAGCTTAAGAACCGACTTGACAGGGGGGAACACTGAAGCTTTCTTT
TRBV6-1	TRBJ1-5	NA	NA	CASTPSNHPDSNQPQHF	TGTGCCAGCACCCCATCAAACCATCCGGATAGCAATCAGCCCCAGCATTTT
TRBV6-5	TRBJ1-3	many	NA	CASTEANTIYF	TGTGCCAGCACGGAAGCAAACACCATATATTTT
TRBV2	TRBJ2-6	NA	TRBD1	CASSEPGTGRSGANVLTF	TGTGCCAGCAGTGAACCCGGGACAGGCCGCTCTGGGGCCAACGTCCTGACTTTC
TRBV10-3	TRBJ1-2	few	NA	CAISEGPIYTF	TGTGCCATCAGTGAAGGGCCGATCTACACCTTC
TRBV6-5	TRBJ1-1	NA	NA	CASSYGTLRGTEAFF	TGTGCCAGCAGTTACGGGACATTACGGGGGACTGAAGCTTTCTTT
TRBV29-1	TRBJ2-3	NA	TRBD2	CSCDSGKLTDTQYF	TGCAGTTGCGATAGCGGGAAGCTCACAGATACGCAGTATTTT
TRBV5-6	TRBJ2-7	NA	TRBD1	CASSEMRTGVEQYF	TGTGCCAGCAGCGAAATGAGGACAGGGGTCGAGCAGTACTTC
TRBV19	TRBJ1-3	few	NA	CACKSGNTIYF	TGTGCCTGCAAGTCTGGAAACACCATATATTTT
TRBV6-5	TRBJ1-2	NA	NA	CASSRDGDYGYTF	TGTGCCAGCAGCCGCGACGGCGACTATGGCTACACCTTC
TRBV14	TRBJ2-1	NA	TRBD1	CASSQPGQGAGEQFF	TGTGCCAGCAGCCAACCGGGACAGGGGGCGGGTGAGCAGTTCTTC
TRBV20-1	TRBJ1-2	NA	NA	CSAIYGDILYGHTF	TGCAGTGCTATCTATGGGGACATCCTCTATGGCCACACCTTC
TRBV19	TRBJ2-2	few	TRBD1	CASSIGQGATGELFF	TGTGCCAGTAGTATCGGACAGGGGGCCACCGGGGAGCTGTTTTTT
TRBV24-1	TRBJ2-5	many	TRBD2	CATSDFTGGLETQYF	TGTGCCACCAGTGATTTCACGGGGGGATTGGAGACCCAGTACTTC
TRBV2	TRBJ2-5	many	NA	CASGGEVGETQYF	TGTGCCAGCGGAGGGGAAGTTGGTGAGACCCAGTACTTC
TRBV14	TRBJ2-7	NA	TRBD1	CASSPDRSWEQYF	TGTGCCAGCAGCCCGGACAGGTCCTGGGAGCAGTACTTC
TRBV30	TRBJ1-1	few	TRBD1	CAWMAGQVIPEAFF	TGTGCCTGGATGGCGGGACAGGTGATACCTGAAGCTTTCTTT
TRBV13	TRBJ1-1	NA	NA	CASSLATFPTEAFF	TGTGCCAGCAGCTTAGCCACGTTTCCTACTGAAGCTTTCTTT
TRBV6-2/TRBV6-3	TRBJ2-5	few	TRBD1	CASSDYRGRVETQYF	TGTGCCAGCAGTGATTACAGGGGGCGCGTAGAGACCCAGTACTTC
TRBV9	TRBJ2-5	many	NA	CASSVRPVETQYF	TGTGCCAGCAGCGTCCGCCCAGTTGAGACCCAGTACTTC
TRBV5-6	TRBJ1-5	many	NA	CASSSDVNQPQHF	TGTGCCAGCAGCTCCGACGTAAATCAGCCCCAGCATTTT
TRBV28	TRBJ1-2	NA	TRBD1	CASSPRWGDSLIYGYTF	TGTGCCAGCAGTCCTAGGTGGGGGGACAGTTTAATCTATGGCTACACCTTC
TRBV7-2	TRBJ1-6	NA	NA	CASSFPPSYNSPLHF	TGTGCCAGCAGTTTCCCGCCCTCCTATAATTCACCCCTCCACTTT
TRBV10-3	TRBJ2-3	NA	NA	CAISEGQNRPDTQYF	TGTGCCATCAGTGAAGGACAGAACCGCCCAGATACGCAGTATTTT
TRBV20-1	TRBJ2-5	NA	TRBD2	CSATSRGLAGGGWETQYF	TGCAGTGCCACCTCCCGAGGGCTAGCGGGAGGGGGATGGGAGACCCAGTACTTC
TRBV12-3/TRBV12-4	TRBJ1-5	NA	TRBD1	CASSFGAGGGQPQHF	TGTGCCAGCAGTTTTGGGGCAGGGGGTGGCCAGCCCCAGCATTTT
TRBV6-4	TRBJ2-7	NA	TRBD2	CASSDLEDRHASGADEQYF	TGTGCCAGCAGTGACCTCGAAGACAGGCACGCTAGCGGGGCCGACGAGCAGTACTTC
TRBV12-3/TRBV12-4	TRBJ2-7	many	NA	CASSLTPYEQYF	TGTGCCAGCAGCTTAACTCCCTACGAGCAGTACTTC
TRBV7-2	TRBJ2-1	few	NA	CASSFRTANSNNEQFF	TGTGCCAGCAGCTTTAGGACAGCGAACTCGAACAATGAGCAGTTCTTC
TRBV4-3	TRBJ1-6	few	NA	CASSQDFQVNGSPLHF	TGCGCCAGCAGCCAAGACTTCCAGGTCAACGGTTCACCCCTCCACTTT
TRBV12-3/TRBV12-4	TRBJ1-5	NA	NA	CASSLTGEQPQHF	TGTGCCAGCAGTTTGACAGGAGAACAGCCCCAGCATTTT
TRBV28	TRBJ1-2	few	NA	CASSLAGRSYGYTF	TGTGCCAGCAGCCTCGCCGGGCGGAGCTATGGCTACACCTTC
TRBV11-2	TRBJ2-7	once	TRBD2	CASSLDYRGREGQYF	TGTGCCAGCAGCTTAGATTATCGGGGCAGGGAGGGGCAGTACTTC
TRBV5-4	TRBJ2-5	NA	TRBD2	CASSILADQETQYF	TGTGCCAGCAGCATACTAGCGGACCAAGAGACCCAGTACTTC
TRBV19	TRBJ2-7	many	TRBD1	CASSVQGAYEQYF	TGTGCCAGTAGTGTCCAGGGGGCTTACGAGCAGTACTTC
TRBV6-2/TRBV6-3	TRBJ2-5	few	NA	CASSPRGLGTQYF	TGTGCCAGCAGTCCGCGGGGTTTGGGGACCCAGTACTTC
TRBV12-3/TRBV12-4	TRBJ1-4	NA	TRBD1	CASSPGTGLEKLFF	TGTGCCAGTTCCCCGGGGACAGGCCTTGAAAAACTGTTTTTT
TRBV12-3/TRBV12-4	TRBJ1-5	NA	NA	CASSLREAETQHF	TGTGCCAGCAGTTTACGGGAAGCAGAGACCCAGCATTTT
TRBV10-2	TRBJ1-1	NA	NA	CASSAFWWTADKRTEAFF	TGTGCCAGCAGTGCTTTTTGGTGGACGGCCGACAAGAGGACTGAAGCTTTCTTT
TRBV7-2	TRBJ1-4	NA	NA	CASSIGYRDEKLFF	TGTGCCAGCAGCATAGGATACAGGGATGAAAAACTGTTTTTT
TRBV15	TRBJ1-2	NA	NA	CATSRVGSRGDGYGYTF	TGTGCCACCAGCAGAGTCGGTAGCAGGGGTGACGGCTATGGCTACACCTTC
TRBV6-6	TRBJ1-1	few	NA	CASSYGSGPMNTEAFF	TGTGCCAGCAGTTACGGGTCAGGCCCAATGAACACTGAAGCTTTCTTT